These T cell receptor beta chains were read from a single sample in a study of spatial heterogeneity in lung cancer. TCRdb ran MiXCR on the 5' RACE reads and lists one entry per CDR3 protein. Among 30,000 to 40,000 distinct CDR3 sequences listed, about 5.2% were seen once. The sequencing here drew on PBMCs, taken at surgery. These receptors came from a female donor with early-stage non-small cell lung cancer. CDR3s include the opening cysteine and the closing phenylalanine or tryptophan. The D gene is left open where the match is weak. Some rows have no size entry. The others give once, few or many, or a class for an expanded clone.

abundance,v_gene,d_gene,j_gene,CDR3nt,CDR3aa
once,TRBV30,-,TRBJ1-1,TGTGCCTGGAGTGTAACCCTCGCAAGGAACACTGAAGCTTTCTTT,CAWSVTLARNTEAFF
many,TRBV20-1,TRBD2,TRBJ2-5,TGCAGTGTAGCGGGGGGTACGGAGACCCAGTACTTC,CSVAGGTETQYF
many,TRBV28,-,TRBJ1-5,TGTGCCAGCAGTTTACTCAGGGAGGGCCAGCATTTT,CASSLLREGQHF
few,TRBV6-1,TRBD1,TRBJ1-1,TGTGCCAGCAATGTGATCGGTGGGACAGCCAAGGAAGCTTTCTTT,CASNVIGGTAKEAFF
many,TRBV3-1,-,TRBJ2-7,TGTGCCAGCAGCCAGATTAGAGGAAGCTCCTACGAGCAGTACTTC,CASSQIRGSSYEQYF
many,TRBV2,TRBD2,TRBJ2-1,TGTGCCAGCAGTGAACCCCCTTTTAGCGGGAACGACCAGTTCTTC,CASSEPPFSGNDQFF
many,TRBV18,-,TRBJ2-3,TGTGCCAGCTCACCACTGGGACCCCCCCGCACAGATACGCAGTATTTT,CASSPLGPPRTDTQYF
many,TRBV19,-,TRBJ2-2,TGTGCCAGTAGTATAGTAGGGGGACTCACCGGGGAGCTGTTTTTT,CASSIVGGLTGELFF
-,TRBV19,-,TRBJ2-3,TGTGCCAGCGCTAGCACAGATACGCAGTATTTT,CASASTDTQYF
many,TRBV4-3,-,TRBJ1-5,TGCGCCAGCAGCCACAGGGGCTATAGCAATCAGCCCCAGCATTTT,CASSHRGYSNQPQHF
-,TRBV5-5,-,TRBJ2-1,TGTGCCAGCAGCTTGGCACTTTACAATGAGCAGTTCTTC,CASSLALYNEQFF
many,TRBV5-1,-,TRBJ1-5,TGCGCCAGCAGCTTGGTAGCGGGTAGCAATCAGCCCCAGCATTTT,CASSLVAGSNQPQHF